This T cell receptor (beta chain) was identified during a study of blood T cell repertoires in COVID-19. Study summary: The United States, Italy and Spain supplied acute and convalescent COVID-19 samples. PBMCs, B-cell-depleted T cells, or T cells were the source of the cDNA or gDNA that made up the material.

This CDR3 has 12 residues. V was shortened by 0 bases and J by 3 bases, with 2 bases between the two germline ends. The V gene's germline CDR1 is LGHNA and CDR2 YNFKEQ. One Seattle source followed patients from active infection through their disease course. Original processing notes: The assay estimated nucleated cells by amplifying reference gene primers. Sequencing used immunoSEQ multiplex PCR; TCRdb keeps in-frame clones, though not all of them. V and J calls and clone size are copied from that table; D and trimming were computed from the DNA. The sample contains about 290,000 clones, roughly 90% of which appear only once.

The source of this sequence is a woman aged 25 to 45 with COVID-19, enrolled during active disease. The material sequenced was peripheral blood. The chain has TRBV4-2 and TRBJ1-2; D remains ambiguous. The CDR3 nucleotides read TGTGCCAGCAGCCAAGACTACTATGGCTACACCTTC. It translates to CASSQDYYGYTF.